These 22 T cell receptor beta chains came from one sample sequenced in a study of a mutant IDH1 vaccine in newly diagnosed glioma (dated by TCRdb to 2020 to 2022). Their cognate antigens are unknown. The protocol used for the library was the immunoSEQ multiplex PCR assay. Here the immuneACCESS table is served through TCRdb, limited to in-frame sequences with V and J called. Missing clones are a known gap in these copies; in checked studies unresolved V genes cover under half, and the rest lacks a known reason. In this sample the table shows around 50,000 clones, approximately 81% of which occur a single time. The ten largest clones represent over 4% of the sample. The sample's time point label, decoded: week 35, safety follow-up. A 20-mer mutant IDH1 peptide at 300 micrograms in Montanide made up each vaccine dose, which was injected subcutaneously together with topical imiquimod. Sequences were derived from PBMCs, sampled from a glioma patient whose treatment included an IDH1 peptide vaccine. The receptors come from a woman aged 18-35 years with glioma.

The genes are TRBV10-3 and TRBJ2-2; perhaps TRBD2 as D (5 bases). This CDR3 is 15 amino acids long. V was pared by 5 bases and J by 0 bases, with 10 bases between. CDR1 and CDR2 from the germline V gene are ENHRY and SYGVKD. The CDR3 loop reads CAISYGISNTGELFF. The CDR3 region has the DNA TGTGCCATCAGTTACGGGATTTCGAACACCGGGGAGCTGTTTTTT.

The chain joins TRBV19 to TRBJ2-1; D might be TRBD2 (6 bases). Per germline, CDR1 LNHDA and CDR2 SQIVND (reference sequence). The CDR3 is 17 residues long. V was shortened by 0 bases and J by 4 bases, with 16 bases between the two germline ends. Here the CDR3 reads CASSIDLSGRPYNEQFF. As DNA, the CDR3 is TGTGCCAGTAGTATAGATTTGAGCGGGCGACCATACAATGAGCAGTTCTTC.

The V gene is TRBV2, the J gene TRBJ1-2; D remains unclear. V dropped 6 bases and J dropped 3 bases, with 14 bases sitting between them. Germline V gene data show CDR1 as SNHLY and CDR2 as FYNNEI. The CDR3 runs to 14 residues. CDR3 coding DNA: TGTGCCAGCAGGAGCGCTGGGTCCGACTATGGCTACACCTTC. Protein: CASRSAGSDYGYTF.

The chain has TRBV9 and TRBJ1-4; 8 bases match TRBD1. The CDR3 totals 15 residues. After removal of 3 bases from V and 8 bases from J, the junction contained 9 bases not matched to a gene. Germline V gene data show CDR1 as SGDLS and CDR2 as YYNGEE. CDR3 residues: CASSARGQGWEKLFF. In DNA, the CDR3 is TGTGCCAGCAGCGCAAGAGGACAGGGATGGGAAAAACTGTTTTTT.

The chain uses TRBV5-1 and TRBJ1-6; 9 nucleotides match TRBD1. V was clipped by 2 bases and J by 6 bases; unmatched bases: 12. Germline V CDR1 and CDR2: SGHRS, YFSETQ. The CDR3 contains 18 residues. The CDR3 region is CASSLGTGLTSANSPLHF. The CDR3 nucleotides are TGCGCCAGCAGCTTAGGGACAGGGCTTACCTCGGCTAATTCACCCCTCCACTTT.

This chain joins TRBV15 and TRBJ2-3; 8 positions agree with TRBD2. CDR3 length equals 16 residues. V was clipped by 3 bases and J by 4 bases; unmatched bases: 9. Germline values: CDR1 LNHNV, CDR2 YYDKDF (reference sequence). Written as DNA, the CDR3 is TGTGCCACCAGCAGCGACATAGCGGGGTTCTCAGATACGCAGTATTTT. It codes for CATSSDIAGFSDTQYF.

This chain connects TRBV7-9 to TRBJ1-2, with TRBD1 matching over 8 bases. The junction had 12 bases not matched to a gene; V was cut back by 5 bases and J by 4 bases. CDR1 and CDR2 from the germline V gene are SEHNR and FQNEAQ (reference sequence). This CDR3 comprises 16 residues. DNA for the CDR3: TGTGCCAGCAGCCCAAGGACAGGGATAGGGGGCTATGGCTACACCTTC. Its translation: CASSPRTGIGGYGYTF. Filled out from reference TRBV7-9 and TRBJ1-2, the complete variable domain reads DTGVSQNPRHKITKRGQNVTFRCDPISEHNRLYWYRQTLGQGPEFLTYFQNEAQLEKSRLLSDRFSAERPKGSFSTLEIQRTEQGDSAMYLCASSPRTGIGGYGYTFGSGTRLTVV.

This chain uses TRBV14 with TRBJ1-3; D is undetermined. Deletions cut 3 bases from V and 0 bases from J, with 12 bases between. Looked up from germline, CDR1 is SGHDN and CDR2 is FVKESK. This CDR3 is built from 16 residues. CDR3 loop: CASSQEGSYSGNTIYF. The CDR3 DNA is TGTGCCAGCAGCCAGGAAGGGAGCTACTCTGGAAACACCATATATTTT.

This chain uses TRBV4-1 with TRBJ2-5; D may be TRBD2 (6 bases). Trimming shortened V by 0 bases and J by 7 bases, and 15 bases separated the two germline ends. This CDR3 is 15 amino acids long. Germline-derived CDR1 and CDR2 are MGHRA and YSYEKL. The CDR3 loop reads CASSQDWGTARTQYF. CDR3 in DNA: TGCGCCAGCAGCCAAGATTGGGGGACTGCTCGGACCCAGTACTTC.

This chain links TRBV9 with TRBJ2-7, with 8 bases aligning to TRBD1. V lost 3 bases to trimming and J lost 2 bases; unmatched junction nucleotides: 4. Germline V gene sequence: CDR1 SGDLS, CDR2 YYNGEE. CDR3 length equals 14 residues. The chain's CDR3 is CASSAGTGTYEQYF. The CDR3 coding sequence is TGTGCCAGCAGCGCCGGGACAGGAACCTACGAGCAGTACTTC.

This chain connects TRBV27 to TRBJ1-1, with a possible D match to TRBD1 (5 bases). Looked up from germline, CDR1 is MNHEY and CDR2 is SMNVEV (reference sequence). The CDR3 extends over 13 amino acids. V lost 3 bases and J lost 5, with 10 bases in between. CDR3 DNA: TGTGCCAGCAGTTTCGGGGGACGGACTGAAGCTTTCTTT. It yields the protein CASSFGGRTEAFF.

The chain recombines TRBV19 with TRBJ1-3; 7 nucleotides match TRBD1. This CDR3 spans 15 amino acids. From germline, CDR1 is LNHDA and CDR2 SQIVND (reference sequence). The V gene end was trimmed by 5 bases and the J gene end by 7 bases; junction bases not matched to a gene: 11. CDR3 region: CASSFPQGSANTIYF. The CDR3, as DNA: TGTGCCAGTAGTTTTCCACAGGGGTCGGCGAACACCATATATTTT.

This clone was detected a few times. This chain links TRBV30 with TRBJ2-6; D is unresolved. CDR3 size: 14 residues. Trimming took off 0 bases at V and 0 bases at J, with 3 bases between the two ends. Germline V gene data show CDR1 as GTSNPN and CDR2 as SVGIG (reference sequence). The CDR3 DNA sequence: TGTGCCTGGAGTGTAACCTCTGGGGCCAACGTCCTGACTTTC. Encoded protein: CAWSVTSGANVLTF. The full variable domain, its missing parts supplied by reference TRBV30 and TRBJ2-6, is SQTIHQWPATLVQPVGSPLSLECTVEGTSNPNLYWYRQAAGRGLQLLFYSVGIGQISSEVPQNLSASRPQDRQFILSSKKLLLSDSGFYLCAWSVTSGANVLTFGAGSRLTVL.

This chain's CDR3 is CASSPKSSRWQVWTGELFF. CDR3 nucleotide sequence: TGTGCCAGCTCACCAAAGAGTTCGCGGTGGCAGGTTTGGACCGGGGAGCTGTTTTTT. The gene calls are TRBV18 and TRBJ2-2; D remains ambiguous. Trimming took 2 bases from V and 5 from J, leaving 24 bases between them. There are 19 residues in the CDR3. CDR1 is KGHSH, CDR2 LQKENI, per germline.

The chain links TRBV25-1 to TRBJ1-6, with a possible D match to TRBD1 (5 bases). Trimming cost V 5 bases and J 0 bases, with 11 bases left between them. CDR3 length: 16 residues. Germline values: CDR1 MGHDK, CDR2 SYGVNS. The DNA of the CDR3 is TGTGCCAGCAGTTTGGGGGTCAGCTCCTATAATTCACCCCTCCACTTT. It specifies CASSLGVSSYNSPLHF.

This chain joins TRBV4-1 and TRBJ2-3, with D hard to call. Trimming removed 1 base from V and 4 bases from J, with 12 bases in between. CDR3 size: 15 residues. Germline V gene sequence: CDR1 MGHRA, CDR2 YSYEKL. CDR3 sequence (DNA): TGCGCCAGCAGCCAAGGGGGTATAGAGGCAGATACGCAGTATTTT. Its protein product is CASSQGGIEADTQYF.

The V and J genes are TRBV9 and TRBJ1-3, with D possibly being TRBD1 (5 bases). The germline V gene has CDR1 SGDLS and CDR2 YYNGEE. V was clipped by 2 bases and J by 0 bases, with 9 bases between them. CDR3 length: 15 amino acids. The CDR3 bases are TGTGCCAGCAGCGTGGGACGGAGCTCTGGAAACACCATATATTTT. Translating gives CASSVGRSSGNTIYF.

The chain couples TRBV11-2 to TRBJ1-1; D not resolved. V lost 6 bases, J lost 6 bases, and 17 bases lay in between. Germline-derived CDR1 and CDR2 are SGHAT and FQNNGV. This CDR3 comprises 14 residues. CDR3 sequence: CASRRPAMGAEAFF. The CDR3 nucleotides read TGTGCCAGCAGGCGGCCGGCCATGGGCGCTGAAGCTTTCTTT.

The chain recombines TRBV6-5 with TRBJ1-1; 8 nucleotides match TRBD1. Losses at the gene ends were 6 bases for V and 5 bases for J; bases not matched to a gene: 8. The CDR3 consists of 14 residues. From germline, CDR1 is MNHEY and CDR2 SVGAGI. The CDR3 spells CASSPRQGKTEAFF. In DNA form, the CDR3 reads TGTGCCAGCAGCCCGAGACAGGGGAAGACTGAAGCTTTCTTT.

The chain couples TRBV6-4 to TRBJ2-1; 8 bases line up with TRBD2. Trimming at V came to 2 bases and at J to 3 bases, leaving 3 bases not matched to a gene. The CDR3 loop spans 15 amino acids. The V gene's germline CDR1 is MRHNA and CDR2 SNTAGT. The CDR3 sequence is CASSDGRGDYNEQFF. The CDR3 DNA sequence: TGTGCCAGCAGTGACGGGCGGGGGGACTACAATGAGCAGTTCTTC.

The rearrangement links TRBV5-1 to TRBJ2-1; 9 bases agree with TRBD1. CDR3 length equals 15 residues. J was trimmed by 12 bases and V by 0 bases; bases with no gene match: 10. CDR1 is SGHRS and CDR2 is YFSETQ in the germline V gene. This CDR3 reads CASSLGDRDGGRQFF. DNA of the CDR3: TGCGCCAGCAGCTTGGGGGACAGGGACGGAGGACGGCAGTTCTTC. Full variable domain (rest looked up from reference TRBV5-1 and TRBJ2-1): KAGVTQTPRYLIKTRGQQVTLSCSPISGHRSVSWYQQTPGQGLQFLFEYFSETQRNKGNFPGRFSGRQFSNSRSEMNVSTLELGDSALYLCASSLGDRDGGRQFFGPGTRLTVL.

This clone was recorded only once. The V and J genes are TRBV2 and TRBJ2-7, with D perhaps matching TRBD1 or TRBD2 (6 bases each). Looked up from germline, CDR1 is SNHLY and CDR2 is FYNNEI. Trimming removed 6 bases from V and 3 bases from J, with 18 bases in between. CDR3 length: 15 amino acids. Written as DNA, the CDR3 is TGTGCCAGCAGCCGGGGGCTCAGGAGGGACTACGAGCAGTACTTC. This gives the protein CASSRGLRRDYEQYF.